This T cell receptor (beta chain) is from a study of Graves' ophthalmopathy and Graves' hyperthyroidism. RNA transcripts provided the template for amplifying TCR beta CDR3 regions. The library came from an HTBI-primed first-round RT-PCR and a second-round multiplex PCR. Each CDR3 protein is one row after TCRdb ran MiXCR on the multiplex PCR reads. The sample gives about 620,000 distinct CDR3 sequences, 22% of which show up once; more than 5.5% is in the top ten. This CDR3 comprises 16 residues. CDR1 MDHEN and CDR2 SYDVKM come from the germline V gene. V lost 5 bases to trimming and J lost 5 bases, with 21 bases between them. Over 18 months of follow-up, stable hyperthyroidism required that no ophthalmopathy appear. Patients were left out if they had other autoimmune diseases, uncontrolled infections, pregnancy or lactation. Orbital computed tomography, together with clinical symptoms, serum thyroxine, TRAb and thyroid ultrasound, was used for diagnosis.

General observations from the study: Blood also harbored most expanded thyroid clonotypes above 0.001 frequency.

In regard to this clonotype: Its antigen is not known.

Sequencing used peripheral blood. V is TRBV28 and J is TRBJ2-5, with D possibly TRBD1 on 5 matching bases. The source is a young woman with stable Graves' hyperthyroidism. Some clones in this sample may be carry-over from other donors' samples. The CDR3 DNA sequence: TGTGCCAGCAGTATACCCTCCTGGCAGGGCTTGGAGACCCAGTACTTC. Its protein is CASSIPSWQGLETQYF.